This T cell receptor (beta chain) was sequenced during a study of graft-versus-host responses after intestinal transplantation. Measured with immunoSEQ multiplex PCR; TCRdb has only the in-frame clones, and not every one. The table lists over 20,000 clones, 40% of them singletons. The source of this sequence is a human patient who received an intestinal transplant. Material: alloreactive CD4+ T cells from a mixed lymphocyte reaction culture, obtained before intestinal transplant. Subset specified: CFSE-low proliferating T cells sorted from roughly six-day pre-transplant mixed lymphocyte reaction (GvH or HvG direction).

The CDR3 region is CASSLLGHRYGYTF. In DNA, the CDR3 is TGTGCCAGCAGTTTATTGGGACACCGCTATGGCTACACCTTC. This rearrangement joins TRBV28 to TRBJ1-2, with D possibly TRBD1 on 6 matching bases. The CDR3 extends over 14 amino acids. Trimming shortened V by 1 base and J by 4 bases, and 10 bases separated the two germline ends. Germline CDR1 is MDHEN and CDR2 is SYDVKM.